This T cell receptor beta chain was recorded in a study of response to subunit inactivated influenza vaccine. Study-level results: Authors suggested seasonal influenza vaccinations each recruit few new T cells.

With regard to this clonotype: The antigen remains unidentified.

TCRdb recomputed calls from the RT-PCR reads with MiXCR, one row per CDR3 protein. The table records 590,000 or so distinct CDR3 sequences, roughly 15% of them present only once. CDR3 length: 15 residues. Germline V gene data show CDR1 as KGHDR and CDR2 as SFDVKD. The trim removed 0 bases at V and 3 bases at J, leaving 0 bases unmatched. This chain links TRBV24-1 with TRBJ2-5, with 10 bases lining up with TRBD2. The clonotype comes from a man over 45 who received an inactivated influenza vaccine. The source was PBMCs from blood, collected around two weeks before vaccination. The CDR3 DNA is TGTGCCACCAGTGATTTGACTAGCGGGAAAGAGACCCAGTACTTC. It specifies CATSDLTSGKETQYF.